This T cell receptor (beta chain) was obtained from a study of metastatic and nonmetastatic thyroid tumors. Study context: From malignant and benign thyroid patients, repertoires in blood and in tumor or nodule tissue were compared.

The entire patient cohort was treatment-naive prior to thyroid surgery. Points on this clone: The target antigen is unknown.

The study's findings and limits: Reported TCR beta diversity, measured in blood and tumor, was significantly higher for malignant thyroid tumors than for benign nodules.

As originally analysed: Clinicopathological groups supplied CDR3 differences that were used to build a distant-metastasis classifier for papillary thyroid cancer. MiXCR reprocessed the PCR reads for TCRdb. These V and J calls originate from TCRdb's pipeline instead of the authors' own analysis. The repertoire consists of tens of thousands of clones, with roughly 20% occurring once and the leading ten covering about 4.5%. The CDR3 extends over 15 amino acids. Germline-derived CDR1 and CDR2 are MNHEY and SVGAGI. The V and J genes are TRBV6-5 and TRBJ2-7; D not resolved. Sequencing was done on a sample of adjacent normal tissue. The TCR originated in a female donor with papillary thyroid cancer or a benign thyroid nodule (not recorded which). Some clones in this sample may be carry-over from other donors' samples. The CDR3, as DNA: TGTGCCAGCAGGTACTCGGCAGGTAGGAGCTACGAGCTGTACGTC. Its translation is CASRYSAGRSYELYV.